The clone carrying this T cell receptor (beta chain) occurred a few times. The antigen is unknown. This entry belongs to a study of cytomegalovirus exposure and HLA in healthy donors. Study conclusions and caveats: Analyzed later, most CMV-associated TCR beta chains appeared HLA-restricted.

The PCR ran on 60 Vbeta and 13 Jbeta primers. Sequencing used immunoSEQ multiplex PCR; TCRdb keeps in-frame clones, though not all of them. The sample gives 110,000 to 150,000 clones, more than 9.5% of which show up once; approximately 1.7% is in the top ten. CDR3 length: 15 amino acids. Germline loops: CDR1 MNHEY, CDR2 SVGAGI. Losses at the gene ends were 5 bases for V and 2 bases for J; bases not matched to a gene: 9. Sequenced sample: PBMCs. The V call is TRBV6-5, the J call TRBJ2-7; 7 nucleotides agree with TRBD1. The receptor's source is a man over 45 in good health and CMV-seronegative. CDR3 nucleotide sequence: TGTGCCAGCAGTCGCCAACAGGGGATGCCCTACGAGCAGTACTTC. Protein sequence: CASSRQQGMPYEQYF.